This T cell receptor (beta chain) was documented in a study of T cells after yellow fever vaccination. This clonotype was seen many times. The authors made TCR cDNA by 5'RACE template switching, adding a universal primer site and UMIs. MiXCR, applied by TCRdb to the 5' RACE reads, yields one record per CDR3 protein. This table has around 47,000 distinct CDR3 sequences, roughly 7% appearing once. Points from the study as a whole: The booster saw the reappearance of most primary-vaccination clones (roughly 96% CD4, about 85% CD8). It was a weaker secondary response, yet one that peaked faster, at day 5 versus 15.

Germline V CDR1 and CDR2: SGHDT, YYEEEE. The V gene lost 7 bases and the J gene lost 2 bases, with 17 bases spanning the gap. The CDR3 runs 15 residues. The source is a young man who received the YFV17D yellow fever vaccine. This sample comprised CD8+ T cells not binding an NS4B(214-222) dextramer, sorted from PBMCs, obtained 45 days after the yellow fever booster vaccination. The chain combines TRBV5-6 with TRBJ2-3, with TRBD1 as a possible D gene (5 bases). CDR3 loop: CASSRQISPTDTQYF. Here the CDR3 DNA reads TGTGCCAGCTCACGACAGATCAGCCCCACAGATACGCAGTATTTT.